This TCR beta chain was sequenced for a study of T-cell memory formation after mild COVID-19. Study-level information: There were largely donor-specific TCR clusters.

TCRdb called the 5' RACE reads again in MiXCR, with one record for every CDR3 protein. The table records approximately 210,000 distinct CDR3 sequences, over 9.5% of them present only once. A note on this clonotype: Its antigen remains unidentified.

Study-level findings and limits: Later expanders leaned CD4+, whereas day 15 to 85 contracting clones were balanced CD4/CD8. The study found contracting CD4+ clones mainly in CM and EM and contracting CD8+ clones in EMRA.

The source material was PBMCs or a T cell subset sorted from them (not recorded which). The receptor was isolated from a man between 18 and 35 years old who had mild COVID-19 (a few samples of this study predate the infection). Cell type and time point are not known.

The CDR3 loop reads CASSYSRGTGSSYGYTF. In DNA, the CDR3 is TGTGCCAGCAGTTACTCGCGCGGGACAGGGTCCTCCTATGGCTACACCTTC. The chain carries TRBV6-2 or TRBV6-3 and TRBJ1-2; TRBD1 agrees at 9 bases. CDR1 is MNHEY, CDR2 SVGEGT, per germline. The V and J ends lost 0 bases and 4 bases, in that order; junction bases with no gene match: 9. The CDR3 covers 17 residues.